This T cell receptor beta chain came from a study of blood T cell repertoires in COVID-19. Study at large: Sources were T cells, B-cell-depleted T cells, or PBMCs; the material itself was cDNA or gDNA.

Only in-frame clones appear in the TCRdb table, and some are missing; sequencing was by immunoSEQ multiplex PCR. The table includes 230,000 or so clones, around 83% detected once. The CDR3 loop spans 13 amino acids. Losses at the gene ends were 5 bases for V and 5 bases for J; bases not matched to a gene: 6. Germline V lookup: CDR1 MGHDK, CDR2 SYGVNS. The chain couples TRBV25-1 to TRBJ2-7, with 7 positions matching TRBD1. The sequenced sample was peripheral blood. The sequence was obtained from a man in his forties or fifties with active or convalescent COVID-19. The CDR3 DNA sequence: TGTGCCAGCAGTTTCGAGGGGGCAGACGAGCAGTACTTC. Protein product: CASSFEGADEQYF.